This T cell receptor beta chain was documented in a study of CD8 T cells in Susac syndrome. At the level of the study: Patients with Susac syndrome who were sequenced included roughly 6 with active disease and eight in remission. Overall study findings and caveats: The TCR sequencing and HLA analysis in the study involved a relatively small number of individuals, as the study acknowledged. Susac-specific public clones were found in total CD8+ and CD8+ TEMRA repertoires, numbering sixteen and five, respectively.

A quantity of about 0.5 to 1 ug RNA underwent reverse transcription using random hexamers. The immunoSEQ assay covered 54 Vbeta and 13 Jbeta segments for CDR3. TCRdb recomputed calls from the immunoSEQ multiplex PCR reads with MiXCR, one row per CDR3 protein. This sample has around 200,000 distinct CDR3 sequences, with around 95% found just once. V lost 0 bases to trimming and J lost 0 bases, with 6 bases between them. CDR3 length: 15 residues. Per germline, CDR1 LNHNV and CDR2 YYDKDF (reference sequence). Concerning this clonotype: Antigen: not known.

J is TRBJ1-3 and V is TRBV15; D is unresolved. The source material was CD8+ T cells from PBMCs. The TCR comes from a human donor with Susac syndrome. CDR3 bases: TGTGCCACCAGCAGAGATCGGGGCTCTGGAAACACCATATATTTT. This translates into CATSRDRGSGNTIYF.